Listed here are 10 T cell receptor beta chains from one sample, sequenced in a study of blood T cell repertoires in COVID-19. TCRdb's table, derived via immunoSEQ multiplex PCR, lists solely in-frame clones and lacks some. The sample includes 120,000 to 150,000 clones, about 80% of them seen just once. Sequences were obtained from peripheral blood. The receptors derive from a human donor in a cohort sampled during active COVID-19.

The table lists this clone with a few counts. This chain links TRBV19 with TRBJ1-4; D gene uncertain. Trimming pared 5 bases from V and 0 bases from J, leaving 4 bases between. The length of the CDR3 is 13 residues. Germline CDR1 is LNHDA and CDR2 is SQIVND (reference sequence). DNA for the CDR3: TGTGCCAGTAGTGCTACAACTAATGAAAAACTGTTTTTT. It specifies CASSATTNEKLFF. The full variable domain, with the rest looked up from reference TRBV19 and TRBJ1-4, is DGGITQSPKYLFRKEGQNVTLSCEQNLNHDAMYWYRQDPGQGLRLIYYSQIVNDFQKGDIAEGYSVSREKKESFPLTVTSAQKNPTAFYLCASSATTNEKLFFGSGTQLSVL.

This clone has a single count. V gene TRBV10-1 combines with J gene TRBJ2-1, with 11 bases lining up with TRBD2. Looked up from germline, CDR1 is WNHNN and CDR2 is SYGVQD (reference sequence). Losses at the gene ends were 6 bases for V and 7 bases for J; bases not matched to a gene: 11. The CDR3 has 16 residues. In DNA, the CDR3 is TGCGCCAGCAGCCCCACTCTAGCGGGAGGATCTAATGAGCAGTTCTTC. This codes for CASSPTLAGGSNEQFF.

CDR3 DNA: TGTGCCAGTAGTAAATGGGGCGGGGACAGGGCAGGTCAGCCCCAGCATTTT. Encoded protein: CASSKWGGDRAGQPQHF. This chain joins TRBV19 and TRBJ1-5, with 9 bases aligning to TRBD1. This CDR3 is built from 17 residues. Germline V CDR1 and CDR2: LNHDA, SQIVND (reference sequence). With V trimmed by 4 bases and J by 6 bases, 13 bases remained unmatched.

The V call is TRBV2, the J call TRBJ2-7; D uncertain. V was clipped by 3 bases and J by 0 bases, with 9 bases between them. CDR1 is SNHLY, CDR2 FYNNEI, per germline. This CDR3 has 14 amino acids. The CDR3, as DNA: TGTGCCAGCAGTGAGTCCAGAGGCTCCTACGAGCAGTACTTC. This codes for CASSESRGSYEQYF.

V gene TRBV7-9 combines with J gene TRBJ2-6; possibly TRBD1 for D (6 bases). CDR3 length: 20 amino acids. The V and J ends lost 7 bases and 0 bases respectively, with 25 bases between them. Germline CDR1 and CDR2: SEHNR and FQNEAQ (reference sequence). CDR3 region: CASTKGSRDMNRSGANVLTF. The CDR3 DNA is TGTGCCAGCACCAAAGGGAGCCGGGACATGAACCGCTCTGGGGCCAACGTCCTGACTTTC.

The chain is built from TRBV19 and TRBJ1-5; D might be TRBD1 (5 bases). Looked up from germline, CDR1 is LNHDA and CDR2 is SQIVND (reference sequence). This CDR3 comprises 14 residues. Deletions cut 2 bases from V and 7 bases from J, with 12 bases between. The CDR3 DNA sequence: TGTGCCAGTAGTATAACAGGCGCGGTCCAGCCCCAGCATTTT. Encoded protein: CASSITGAVQPQHF.

The chain couples TRBV15 to TRBJ1-5; tentative D call: TRBD1 (6 bases). V lost 0 bases to trimming and J lost 8 bases, with 14 bases between them. This CDR3 spans 15 amino acids. Germline V gene lookup returns CDR1 LNHNV and CDR2 YYDKDF (reference sequence). As DNA, the CDR3 is TGTGCCACCAGCAGAGATAAGGGGGGGGTGGAGCCCCAGCATTTT. It codes for CATSRDKGGVEPQHF.

The chain carries TRBV9 and TRBJ2-7; possibly TRBD1 for D (6 bases). This CDR3 region has 15 residues. The V gene lost 4 bases and the J gene lost 0 bases, with 14 bases spanning the gap. The V gene's germline CDR1 is SGDLS and CDR2 YYNGEE. As DNA, the CDR3 is TGTGCCAGCAGCCCAGACAGGACCATCTCCTACGAGCAGTACTTC. Protein product: CASSPDRTISYEQYF.

V gene TRBV15 combines with J gene TRBJ1-4; D possibly corresponds to TRBD1 (5 bases). Germline V gives CDR1 LNHNV, CDR2 YYDKDF (reference sequence). CDR3 length: 13 amino acids. Trimming took off 9 bases at V and 4 bases at J, with 12 bases between the two ends. This chain's CDR3 is CATVGGYNEKLFF. DNA for the CDR3: TGTGCCACAGTCGGGGGGTATAATGAAAAACTGTTTTTT.

This sequence joins TRBV11-2 and TRBJ2-7; TRBD1 is a possible D gene (5 bases). The V and J ends lost 4 bases and 0 bases respectively, with 13 bases between them. Germline V gene lookup returns CDR1 SGHAT and CDR2 FQNNGV. The CDR3 runs 15 residues. The CDR3: CASSSPQTASYEQYF. CDR3 nucleotides: TGTGCCAGCAGCTCTCCCCAGACAGCCTCCTACGAGCAGTACTTC.